The T cell receptor (beta chain) described here comes from a study of blood T cell repertoires in COVID-19 (dated by TCRdb to 2019 to 2021). Notes on the research overall: Samples covering the acute and convalescent phases of COVID-19 were provided by collaborators in the United States, Italy and Spain. The material from the prospective study consisted of cDNA or gDNA derived from T cells, B-cell-depleted T cells, or PBMCs. The dataset comprised deeply sampled blood TCRbeta repertoires from subjects exposed to, actively infected with, or recovered from COVID-19. The repertoires were released in a freely available public database intended as a resource for research on the immune response to SARS-CoV-2. The samples were drawn from two sources: the first 160 participants of the ongoing ImmuneRACE study, and 1,200 or so subjects contributed by 6 global collaborators. The sample metadata nearly always contained a de-identified subject ID, COVID-19 status, age in years and sex. Where available, HLA class I and class II types were obtained from metadata supplied by the sample provider rather than from assay-based typing. Paper-wide results and their limitations: How much clinical and demographic metadata was included differed by source and by participant, and the metadata was provided uncurated.

With respect to this clone: The specificity of this receptor is unknown. Base qualities are not recorded, but no much larger clone differs from it by a single base.

Participants in the prospective study were aged about 18 to 90 years, lived in 20 to 30 United States geographic areas, and enrolled through a virtual design. In the prospective study, participants were assigned to cohorts based on the clinical history participants reported in a screening survey and a study questionnaire. For ImmuneRACE Cohort 3, a participant was defined as recovered based on two consecutive negative NP/OP PCR tests, clearance by a healthcare professional, or resolution of symptoms. Each participant in the prospective study had whole blood, serum and a nasopharyngeal or oropharyngeal swab collected by mobile phlebotomists. Participants in the prospective study had the option to provide additional blood draws and questionnaires over an approximately 2-month period. Before DNA extraction, prospective study blood samples were shipped either frozen or at room temperature. Including the terminal cysteine and phenylalanine, the CDR3 comprises 15 residues. Just CDR3 DNA is preserved here, 45 bases in frame from base 1. Unmatched junction bases come to 4, with V trimmed by 6 bases and J by 0 bases. From the germline V gene (reference sequence), CDR1 is LNHDA and CDR2 is SQIVND.

TCRbeta CDR3 regions were amplified from genomic DNA by means of the immunoSEQ Assay, a bias-controlled multiplex PCR. The original pipeline was this. Within the assay, amplification of reference gene primers was used to estimate how many nucleated cells each sample contained. Sequence reads were collapsed and filtered to measure the absolute abundance of every unique TCRbeta CDR3 rearrangement. For each sample, productive Simpson clonality was calculated as the square root of Simpson's diversity index over productive rearrangements. The source is immuneACCESS, and TCRdb retained only in-frame sequences with V and J called. Part of the clones is not carried over; for the studies checked, unresolved V genes explain less than half of this, and the remainder is unexplained. V and J calls and clone size are copied from that table; D and trimming were computed from the DNA. Within this sample are roughly 220,000 clones, with over 80% of them counted one time only. Jointly, the top ten make up approximately 6.2% of the sample.

Sequencing input: PBMCs or T cells enriched from blood (not recorded which). The chain couples TRBV19 to TRBJ2-2, with TRBD1 identical over 7 junction bases. The TCR originated in a woman in her 40s who had recovered from COVID-19. The CDR3: CASSPGTANTGELFF. At the DNA level, the sequence is TGTGCCAGTAGCCCCGGGACAGCGAACACCGGGGAGCTGTTTTTT.